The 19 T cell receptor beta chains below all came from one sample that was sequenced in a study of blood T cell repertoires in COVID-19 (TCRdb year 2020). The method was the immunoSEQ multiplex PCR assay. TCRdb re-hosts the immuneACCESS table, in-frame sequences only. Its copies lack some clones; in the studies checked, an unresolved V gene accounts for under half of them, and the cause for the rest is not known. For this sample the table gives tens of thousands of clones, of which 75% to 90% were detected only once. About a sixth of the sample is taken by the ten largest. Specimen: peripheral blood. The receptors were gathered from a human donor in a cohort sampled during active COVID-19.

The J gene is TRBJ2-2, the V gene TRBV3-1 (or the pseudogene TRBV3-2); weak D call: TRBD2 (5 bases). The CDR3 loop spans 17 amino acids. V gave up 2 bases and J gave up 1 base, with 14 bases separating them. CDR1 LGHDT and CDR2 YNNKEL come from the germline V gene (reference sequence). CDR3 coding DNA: TGTGCCAGCAGCCAATTCGGAACGGGGAGGAACACCGGGGAGCTGTTTTTT. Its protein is CASSQFGTGRNTGELFF.

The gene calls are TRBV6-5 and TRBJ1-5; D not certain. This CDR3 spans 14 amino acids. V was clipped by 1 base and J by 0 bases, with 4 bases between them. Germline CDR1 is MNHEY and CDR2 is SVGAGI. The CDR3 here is CASSYFRSNQPQHF. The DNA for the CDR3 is TGTGCCAGCAGTTACTTTCGTAGCAATCAGCCCCAGCATTTT.

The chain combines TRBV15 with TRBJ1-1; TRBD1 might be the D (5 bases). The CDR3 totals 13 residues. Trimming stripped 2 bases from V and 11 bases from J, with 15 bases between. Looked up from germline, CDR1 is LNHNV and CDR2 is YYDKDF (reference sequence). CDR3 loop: CATSRRKGVGAFF. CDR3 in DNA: TGTGCCACCAGCAGACGGAAAGGGGTTGGGGCTTTCTTT.

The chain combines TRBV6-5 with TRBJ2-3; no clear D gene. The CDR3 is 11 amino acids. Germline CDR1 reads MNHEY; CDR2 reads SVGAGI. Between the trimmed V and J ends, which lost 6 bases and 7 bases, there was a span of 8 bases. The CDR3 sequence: CASSNSHTQYF. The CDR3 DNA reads TGTGCCAGCAGCAACAGCCATACGCAGTATTTT.

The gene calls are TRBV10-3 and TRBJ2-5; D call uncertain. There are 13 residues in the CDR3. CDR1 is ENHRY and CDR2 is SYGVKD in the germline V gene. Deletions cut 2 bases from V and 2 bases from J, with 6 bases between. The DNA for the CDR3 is TGTGCCATCAGTGAGATGCAGCAAGAGACCCAGTACTTC. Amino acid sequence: CAISEMQQETQYF.

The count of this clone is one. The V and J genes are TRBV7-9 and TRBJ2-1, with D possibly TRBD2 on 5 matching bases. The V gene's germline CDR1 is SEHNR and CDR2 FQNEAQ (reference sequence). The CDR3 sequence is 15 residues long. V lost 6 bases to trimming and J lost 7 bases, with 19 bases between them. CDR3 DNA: TGTGCCAGCAGTTCAACTAGACATTTCCCAAATGAGCAGTTCTTC. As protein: CASSSTRHFPNEQFF. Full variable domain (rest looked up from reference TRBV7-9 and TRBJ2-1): DTGVSQNPRHKITKRGQNVTFRCDPISEHNRLYWYRQTLGQGPEFLTYFQNEAQLEKSRLLSDRFSAERPKGSFSTLEIQRTEQGDSAMYLCASSSTRHFPNEQFFGPGTRLTVL.

The CDR3 DNA follows: TGTGCCAGCAGCTTGGCCGGGACTCTTAGCTCTGGGGCCAACGTCCTGACTTTC. Residues: CASSLAGTLSSGANVLTF. The chain combines TRBV7-8 with TRBJ2-6; the D gene is possibly TRBD2 (6 bases). Trimming left V 3 bases short and J 0 bases short, with 15 bases between. The CDR3 contains 18 residues. CDR1 is SGHVS, CDR2 FQNEAQ, per germline.

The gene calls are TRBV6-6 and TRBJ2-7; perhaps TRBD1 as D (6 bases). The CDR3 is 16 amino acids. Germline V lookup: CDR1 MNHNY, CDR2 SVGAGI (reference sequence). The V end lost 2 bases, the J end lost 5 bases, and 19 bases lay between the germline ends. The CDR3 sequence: CASSYAPQGTIHEQYF. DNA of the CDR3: TGTGCCAGCAGTTACGCCCCCCAGGGGACGATCCACGAGCAGTACTTC.

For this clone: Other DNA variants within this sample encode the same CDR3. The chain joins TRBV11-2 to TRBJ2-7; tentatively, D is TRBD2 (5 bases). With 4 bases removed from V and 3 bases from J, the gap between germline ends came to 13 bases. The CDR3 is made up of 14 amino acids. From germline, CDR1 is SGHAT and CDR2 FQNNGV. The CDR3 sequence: CASSSLGEGYEQYF. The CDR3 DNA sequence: TGTGCCAGCAGCTCCCTCGGGGAAGGCTACGAGCAGTACTTC.

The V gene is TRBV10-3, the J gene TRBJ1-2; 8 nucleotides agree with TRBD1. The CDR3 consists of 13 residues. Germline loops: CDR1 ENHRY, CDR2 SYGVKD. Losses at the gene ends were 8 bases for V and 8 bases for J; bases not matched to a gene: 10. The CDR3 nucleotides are TGTGCCATCGGCCCAGGGACAGGAAGCGGCTACACCTTC. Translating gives CAIGPGTGSGYTF.

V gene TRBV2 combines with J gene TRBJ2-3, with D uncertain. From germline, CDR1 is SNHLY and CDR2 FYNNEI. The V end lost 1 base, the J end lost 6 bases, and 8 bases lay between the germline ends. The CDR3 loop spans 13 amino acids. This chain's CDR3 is CASSEGAGDTQYF. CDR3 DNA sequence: TGTGCCAGCAGTGAAGGGGCTGGGGATACGCAGTATTTT.

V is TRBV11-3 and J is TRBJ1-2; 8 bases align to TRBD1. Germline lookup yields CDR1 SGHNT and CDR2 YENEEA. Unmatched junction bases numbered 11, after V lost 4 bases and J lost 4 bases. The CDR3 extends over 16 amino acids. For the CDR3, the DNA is TGTGCCAGCAGCTCGGACAGGGTTCACAGTAGCTATGGCTACACCTTC. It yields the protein CASSSDRVHSSYGYTF.

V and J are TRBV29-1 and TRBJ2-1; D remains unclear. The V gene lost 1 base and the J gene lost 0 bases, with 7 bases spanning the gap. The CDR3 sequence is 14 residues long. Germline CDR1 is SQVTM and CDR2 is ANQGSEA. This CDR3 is CSVEGESSYNEQFF. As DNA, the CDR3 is TGCAGCGTTGAAGGAGAGAGCTCCTACAATGAGCAGTTCTTC.

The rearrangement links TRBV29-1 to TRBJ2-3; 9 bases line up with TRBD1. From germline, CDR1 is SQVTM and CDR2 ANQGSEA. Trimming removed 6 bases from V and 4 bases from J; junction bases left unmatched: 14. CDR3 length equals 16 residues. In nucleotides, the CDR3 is TGCAGCGTACATCCGGGACAGGGAGGTGAGGCAGATACGCAGTATTTT. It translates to CSVHPGQGGEADTQYF.

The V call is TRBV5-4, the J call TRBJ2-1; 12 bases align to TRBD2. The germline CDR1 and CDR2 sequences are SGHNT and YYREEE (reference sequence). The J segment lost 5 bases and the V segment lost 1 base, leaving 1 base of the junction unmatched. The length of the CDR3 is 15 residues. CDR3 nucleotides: TGTGCCAGCAGCTTGACTAGCGGGGGGAACAATGAGCAGTTCTTC. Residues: CASSLTSGGNNEQFF.

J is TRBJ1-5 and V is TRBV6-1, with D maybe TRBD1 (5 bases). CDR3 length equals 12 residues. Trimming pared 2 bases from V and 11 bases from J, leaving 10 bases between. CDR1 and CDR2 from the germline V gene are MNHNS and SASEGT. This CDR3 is CASSEWAGAQHF. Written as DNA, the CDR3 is TGTGCCAGCAGTGAATGGGCGGGGGCCCAGCATTTT.

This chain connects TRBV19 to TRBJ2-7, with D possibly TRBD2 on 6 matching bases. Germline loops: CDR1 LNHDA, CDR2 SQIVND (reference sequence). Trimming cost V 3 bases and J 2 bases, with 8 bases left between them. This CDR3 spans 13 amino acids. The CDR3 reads CASSMRDTYEQYF. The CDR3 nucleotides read TGTGCCAGTAGTATGCGGGATACCTACGAGCAGTACTTC.

The CDR3 DNA sequence: TGCGCCAGCAGCCGTGCCGGGACATCTTATCAAGAGACCCAGTACTTC. Amino acid sequence: CASSRAGTSYQETQYF. This chain connects TRBV5-1 to TRBJ2-5; weak D call: TRBD1 (6 bases). This CDR3 has 16 amino acids. V was clipped by 4 bases and J by 2 bases, with 18 bases between them. CDR1 SGHRS and CDR2 YFSETQ come from the germline V gene.

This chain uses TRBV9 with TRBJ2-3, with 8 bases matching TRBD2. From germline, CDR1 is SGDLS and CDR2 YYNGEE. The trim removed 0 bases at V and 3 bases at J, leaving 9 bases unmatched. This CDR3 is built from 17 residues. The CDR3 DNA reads TGTGCCAGCAGCGTAGCTCCCAACGGGAGGGGGACAGATACGCAGTATTTT. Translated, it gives CASSVAPNGRGTDTQYF.